This entry lists 22 T cell receptor beta chains sequenced from one sample in a study of cytomegalovirus exposure and HLA in healthy donors. Amplification used 60 Vbeta primers and 13 Jbeta primers. The protocol was immunoSEQ multiplex PCR, while the TCRdb copy is restricted to in-frame clones and leaves out a portion. The sample consists of around 200,000 clones, approximately 86% of them appearing once. The specimen was PBMCs. The source of these receptors is a woman between 25 and 40 years old in good health and CMV-seronegative.

This clone has only one observation. The chain has TRBV2 and TRBJ2-1; 14 nucleotides match TRBD2. J lost 8 bases, V lost 7 bases, and 7 bases had no gene match. This CDR3 is built from 15 residues. Germline values: CDR1 SNHLY, CDR2 FYNNEI. The CDR3 reads CASTRLAGGPDEQFF. The CDR3 region has the DNA TGTGCCAGCACCAGACTAGCGGGGGGGCCGGATGAGCAGTTCTTC.

V gene TRBV9 combines with J gene TRBJ2-5, with a weak D call TRBD2 (7 bases). CDR1 is SGDLS and CDR2 is YYNGEE in the germline V gene. This CDR3 is built from 17 residues. Trimming cost V 2 bases and J 3 bases, with 20 bases left between them. CDR3 sequence reads: CASSVSPGQGREETQYF. The CDR3 DNA is TGTGCCAGCAGCGTTAGCCCCGGGCAGGGGAGGGAAGAGACCCAGTACTTC.

This chain joins TRBV11-2 and TRBJ2-2, with a tentative D call TRBD2 (7 bases). Germline CDR1 reads SGHAT; CDR2 reads FQNNGV. The CDR3 loop spans 16 amino acids. V dropped 8 bases and J dropped 0 bases, with 16 bases sitting between them. The CDR3: CASGGASAANTGELFF. CDR3 sequence (DNA): TGTGCCAGCGGGGGGGCTAGCGCCGCGAACACCGGGGAGCTGTTTTTT.

This chain uses TRBV2 with TRBJ2-3; 13 nucleotides match TRBD2. The germline V gene encodes CDR1 SNHLY and CDR2 FYNNEI. V was clipped by 6 bases and J by 2 bases; unmatched bases: 2. There are 15 residues in the CDR3. The CDR3 protein is CASSGLAGATDTQYF. CDR3 nucleotide sequence: TGTGCCAGCAGCGGACTAGCGGGGGCCACAGATACGCAGTATTTT.

This clone was seen a single time. The CDR3 region has the DNA TGTGCCAGCAGCTTAGGGGGCGTTGGCGCTGAAGCTTTCTTT. Protein: CASSLGGVGAEAFF. This chain connects TRBV7-9 to TRBJ1-1, with D perhaps TRBD1 (5 bases). The germline V gene encodes CDR1 SEHNR and CDR2 FQNEAQ (reference sequence). Trimming left V 1 base short and J 6 bases short, with 12 bases between. The CDR3 loop spans 14 amino acids.

This sequence joins TRBV5-4 and TRBJ2-1; tentative D call: TRBD1 (5 bases). Germline V CDR1 and CDR2: SGHNT, YYREEE (reference sequence). This CDR3 is built from 14 residues. Trimming cost V 5 bases and J 5 bases, with 14 bases left between them. The CDR3 is CASRHPDRDNEQFF. In nucleotides, the CDR3 is TGTGCCAGCAGGCATCCTGACAGAGACAATGAGCAGTTCTTC.

V usage is TRBV5-6 and J usage is TRBJ2-4, with D perhaps matching TRBD2 (5 bases). Germline CDR1 reads SGHDT; CDR2 reads YYEEEE. The CDR3 covers 16 residues. The ends were cut back, 4 bases at V and 0 bases at J, with 14 bases in the middle. The chain's CDR3 is CASSEFQGLAKNIQYF. CDR3 nucleotides: TGTGCCAGCAGCGAATTTCAAGGACTAGCCAAAAACATTCAGTACTTC. The full variable domain, its missing parts supplied by reference TRBV5-6 and TRBJ2-4, is DAGVTQSPTHLIKTRGQQVTLRCSPKSGHDTVSWYQQALGQGPQFIFQYYEEEERQRGNFPDRFSGHQFPNYSSELNVNALLLGDSALYLCASSEFQGLAKNIQYFGAGTRLSVL.

J is TRBJ1-1 and V is TRBV5-1, with 7 bases fitting TRBD1. The CDR3 has 16 residues. Germline CDR1 is SGHRS and CDR2 is YFSETQ. J was trimmed by 0 bases and V by 2 bases; bases with no gene match: 7. CDR3 amino acids: CASSFRRGLMNTEAFF. The DNA for the CDR3 is TGCGCCAGCAGCTTTAGGAGGGGGCTTATGAACACTGAAGCTTTCTTT. Full variable domain (remainder filled in from reference TRBV5-1 and TRBJ1-1): KAGVTQTPRYLIKTRGQQVTLSCSPISGHRSVSWYQQTPGQGLQFLFEYFSETQRNKGNFPGRFSGRQFSNSRSEMNVSTLELGDSALYLCASSFRRGLMNTEAFFGQGTRLTVV.

The chain carries TRBV4-2 and TRBJ2-1; D might be TRBD2 (5 bases). The germline V and J ends were trimmed by 0 bases and 9 bases, with 15 bases remaining between them. Germline lookup yields CDR1 LGHNA and CDR2 YNFKEQ. CDR3 length: 15 amino acids. This CDR3 reads CASSQDLTIPGEQFF. The CDR3 DNA sequence: TGTGCCAGCAGCCAAGATCTGACTATTCCTGGTGAGCAGTTCTTC.

The chain joins TRBV28 to TRBJ2-3; D is perhaps TRBD1 (6 bases). The CDR3 has 13 amino acids. With 11 bases removed from V and 1 base from J, the gap between germline ends came to 13 bases. Germline V gives CDR1 MDHEN, CDR2 SYDVKM. The CDR3, as DNA: TGTGCCTCCAAGGGGGATGGCACAGATACGCAGTATTTT. Its protein product is CASKGDGTDTQYF.

This chain joins TRBV7-2 and TRBJ2-2, with 8 bases aligning to TRBD2. With 7 bases clipped from V and 4 bases from J, the junction kept 5 bases outside the gene matches. Germline V gene sequence: CDR1 SGHTA, CDR2 FQGNSA. The CDR3 extends over 14 amino acids. CDR3 coding DNA: TGTGCCAGCACCGCCACTAGCGGCACCGGGGAGCTGTTTTTT. It specifies CASTATSGTGELFF.

This chain uses TRBV5-4 with TRBJ2-2, with TRBD2 as a possible D gene (5 bases). Germline CDR1 and CDR2: SGHNT and YYREEE (reference sequence). The CDR3 covers 16 residues. Trimming took off 1 base at V and 5 bases at J, with 15 bases between the two ends. CDR3 protein: CASSLRKGLGTGELFF. In DNA form, the CDR3 reads TGTGCCAGCAGCTTGAGAAAAGGACTCGGAACCGGGGAGCTGTTTTTT.

This clone was detected a few times. J is TRBJ2-5 and V is TRBV5-1; 11 bases map to TRBD2. V lost 2 bases, J lost 5 bases, and 2 bases stayed unmatched. CDR1 SGHRS and CDR2 YFSETQ come from the germline V gene. The CDR3 is 14 residues long. CDR3 sequence: CASSLLAGEETQYF. Here the CDR3 DNA reads TGCGCCAGCAGCTTACTAGCGGGAGAGGAGACCCAGTACTTC. Full variable domain (remainder filled in from reference TRBV5-1 and TRBJ2-5): KAGVTQTPRYLIKTRGQQVTLSCSPISGHRSVSWYQQTPGQGLQFLFEYFSETQRNKGNFPGRFSGRQFSNSRSEMNVSTLELGDSALYLCASSLLAGEETQYFGPGTRLLVL.

J is TRBJ1-1 and V is TRBV6-1; D not resolved. V was cut by 6 bases and J by 0 bases, with 8 bases left in between. Per the germline V gene, CDR1 is MNHNS and CDR2 is SASEGT. This CDR3 is 13 amino acids long. The CDR3 region is CASRVTLNTEAFF. The CDR3 bases are TGTGCCAGCAGGGTCACTCTGAACACTGAAGCTTTCTTT.

This clone came up once. The J gene is TRBJ2-3, the V gene TRBV18, with 8 bases lining up with TRBD1. In germline, CDR1 is KGHSH, CDR2 LQKENI. The CDR3 is 15 residues long. Trimming removed 6 bases from V and 6 bases from J; junction bases left unmatched: 11. The CDR3: CASSAGGPPGDTQYF. DNA for the CDR3: TGTGCCAGCTCCGCAGGGGGCCCGCCGGGGGATACGCAGTATTTT.

DNA of the CDR3: TGCAGCGTTGAAAGTCTCATCTATAGTTATGGCTACACCTTC. Translating it yields CSVESLIYSYGYTF. The rearrangement uses TRBV29-1 and TRBJ1-2; D is undetermined. V shed 2 bases and J shed 5 bases, with 15 bases lying between them. Germline V lookup: CDR1 SQVTM, CDR2 ANQGSEA. The CDR3 contains 14 residues.

This chain links TRBV28 with TRBJ2-3, with 9 bases that match TRBD1. The V segment lost 6 bases and the J segment 4 bases; nucleotides outside the gene matches: 5. Germline-derived CDR1 and CDR2 are MDHEN and SYDVKM. The CDR3 is 14 residues long. This chain's CDR3 is CASSLRTGADTQYF. The CDR3 bases are TGTGCCAGCAGCCTACGGACAGGGGCAGATACGCAGTATTTT.

This chain joins TRBV2 and TRBJ1-2; unclear D gene. Trimming cost V 6 bases and J 4 bases, with 18 bases left between them. The CDR3 loop spans 15 amino acids. Germline V gene data show CDR1 as SNHLY and CDR2 as FYNNEI. CDR3 sequence reads: CASSPNSYRGYGYTF. The CDR3, as DNA: TGTGCCAGCAGCCCCAACAGCTATCGGGGCTATGGCTACACCTTC.

The chain couples TRBV5-8 to TRBJ2-5, with 13 bases that match TRBD2. The CDR3 has 16 residues. V gave up 4 bases and J gave up 8 bases; unmatched junction bases: 11. Germline V gene lookup returns CDR1 SGHTS and CDR2 YDEGEE. CDR3 loop: CASSPEGLAGAPTQYF. As DNA, the CDR3 is TGTGCCAGCAGCCCGGAAGGACTAGCGGGGGCCCCTACCCAGTACTTC.

The chain combines TRBV27 with TRBJ2-7; TRBD2 agrees at 15 bases. The CDR3 sequence is 15 residues long. Germline V lookup: CDR1 MNHEY, CDR2 SMNVEV (reference sequence). Losses at the gene ends were 4 bases for V and 5 bases for J; bases not matched to a gene: 3. This CDR3 is CASSSRTSGGDEQYF. The CDR3 nucleotides are TGTGCCAGCAGTTCCAGGACTAGCGGGGGGGACGAGCAGTACTTC.

The rearrangement links TRBV21-1 to TRBJ2-3; TRBD2 is the table's D call and was not checked against the DNA. TRBV21-1 is labeled a pseudogene. The CDR3 runs to 14 residues. The CDR3 DNA follows: TGTGCCAGCAGCACTGGACTAGCGGGAGGTACGCAGTATTTT. Its protein product is CASSTGLAGGTQYF.

The J gene is TRBJ2-7, the V gene TRBV20-1, with D possibly TRBD2 on 5 matching bases. The CDR3 is 11 amino acids. The V gene's germline CDR1 is DFQATT and CDR2 SNEGSKA (reference sequence). With 5 bases removed from V and 6 bases from J, the gap between germline ends came to 11 bases. The CDR3 DNA reads TGCAGTGCTCTCGACTACCCCGAGCAGTACTTC. Amino acid sequence: CSALDYPEQYF.